A single TCR beta chain is shown here with its context. This clone has a single count. Its target antigen remains unknown. No much larger clone exists at a distance of one base, and base qualities are not known. These data belong to a study of T cell responses to AZD1222 COVID-19 vaccine listed by TCRdb under 2021. Context from the whole study: AZD1222 recipients with second doses at about 4 weeks or about 12 weeks were pooled, because spike-specific TCR depth and breadth did not differ between schedules. TCR sequencing covered fewer than 250 trial participants: 200 to 220 given two doses of AZD1222 and around 25 given two doses of MenACWY control vaccine. Enrollment into the trials was organized by age into subgroups of 18-55, 56-69 and 70-plus years, and those subgroups contained 148, 28 and 57 TCR-sequenced participants, respectively.

Points the paper makes about the study in general: Vaccine-associated CD4 TCRs spanned the whole spike protein, with dominant responses in regions 160-218 and 743-854. Because no day 14 peak-response samples were available, the repertoires could be characterized only after the peak T cell response. Participants were mostly white British, with more females than males. The authors suggested clonal diversity may have been underestimated. Only a handful of AZD1222 recipients were SARS-CoV-2 seropositive at baseline, limiting conclusions about previously exposed vaccinees. The 56-69-year group was small, and its depth increase did not reach significance, likely because of low power. Reportedly, almost half of the unique spike-specific TCRs recognized epitopes lying outside the regions that are mutated in the B.1.351 and B.1.1.7 variants. A significant rise in spike-specific TCR breadth and depth was observed after two AZD1222 doses relative to day 0 and relative to MenACWY recipients.

The time point label, as the study defines it: baseline before first vaccination. Samples from vaccinated people were obtained from the UK trials COV001 and COV002, which included a single-blind randomized controlled phase 2/3 trial of AZD1222 (ChAdOx1 nCoV-19) in healthy adults. For TCRbeta chain sequencing, PBMC samples were collected from trial participants at day 0 and at day 28 after the second dose. The CDR3 regions of human TCRbeta chains were subjected to immunosequencing. On the authors' methods: Repertoire TCRs were matched against a reference library of SARS-CoV-2-specific TCRs generated with the MIRA antigen-specificity platform. Breadth was defined as the fraction of unique TCRs that were SARS-CoV-2-associated. Depth was defined as the fraction of total T cells that were SARS-CoV-2-associated. Using the MIRA data, each spike-specific TCR was mapped to the spike region that the TCR reacts to and placed in a CD4 or CD8 class. Log10-transformed breadth and depth values were compared by one-way ANOVA with Sidak's multiple comparisons tests. TCRdb retrieved this table from immuneACCESS and kept in-frame rearrangements only. Not all clones are present; in checked studies, unresolved V genes account for under half, and no reason is known for the remainder. V, J and clone size were drawn from that table, and D and trimming were deduced from the DNA. This sample comprises 77,000 or so clones, around 88% of them detected only once. The ten largest clones capture 15% to 20% of the sample.

The germline V gene yields SGHTA for CDR1 and FQGTGA for CDR2. V and J lose 5 bases and 6 bases, and a span of 14 bases separates them. Its CDR3 holds 15 amino acids, cysteine through phenylalanine. Only the CDR3 part of the read is kept: 45 bases, read in frame from the first base. The sequence was collected from an adult in good health. The source material was peripheral blood, sampled on day 0 of AZD1222 vaccination. This chain is built from TRBV7-3 and TRBJ1-6; the D segment could be TRBD1, given 5 matching bases. The sequenced DNA is TGTGCCAGCAGCCCCGGGACCTTTACTAATTCACCCCTCCACTTT. This encodes CASSPGTFTNSPLHF.